This is a list of T cell receptor beta chains from one sample in a study of blood T cells in healthy people across ages. TCRdb re-called the 5' RACE reads with MiXCR, one entry per CDR3 protein. The table lists hundreds of thousands of distinct CDR3 sequences, 46% of them singletons, with 18% in the top ten. Sequencing was carried out using blood. The receptor set was obtained from an older man in good health. Both conserved end residues are part of each CDR3. A D gene is named only where the DNA matches it firmly. Clone size, where shown, is once, few, many, or a class for clones that have expanded.

cdr3_length j_call v_call clone_size d_call cdr3_nt cdr3_aa
15 TRBJ2-5 TRBV15 - TRBD2 TGTGCCACCAGCAGGCAACTAGCGGGGGTTCCGACCCAGTACTTC CATSRQLAGVPTQYF
15 TRBJ2-7 TRBV9 - TRBD1 TGTGCCGGCAGCTCGGACAGGGCTTCCTACAATGAGCAGTACTTC CAGSSDRASYNEQYF
16 TRBJ2-2 TRBV9 - TRBD1 TGTGCCAGCAGCCCGTTAGACAGGGTCGACACCGGGGAGCTGTTTTTT CASSPLDRVDTGELFF
15 TRBJ2-7 TRBV5-1 - - TGCGCCAGCAGCTTGGTCAGCGGAAATTACAATGAGCAGTACTTC CASSLVSGNYNEQYF
17 TRBJ2-3 TRBV7-2 - TRBD2 TGTGCCAGCAGCTCAGACCTAGCGGGAGCAAGGACAGATACGCAGTATTTT CASSSDLAGARTDTQYF
11 TRBJ1-2 TRBV29-1 few - TGCAGCGTTGATGGATCAGACGGCTACACCTTC CSVDGSDGYTF
15 TRBJ2-1 TRBV7-6 many - TGTGCCAGCAGCTTAGCGTCGGACTCCTACAATGAGCAGTTCTTC CASSLASDSYNEQFF
15 TRBJ1-1 TRBV28 once - TGTGCCAGCAGTTTCTTGGCAGCAGTGAACACTGAAGCTTTCTTT CASSFLAAVNTEAFF
13 TRBJ2-7 TRBV20-1 many TRBD2 TGCAGTGCCCATAGCGGGAGCCCCTACGAGCAGTACTTC CSAHSGSPYEQYF
15 TRBJ1-2 TRBV4-1 - - TGCGCCAGCAGCCAATCCAGGTCCGCAGCCTATGGCTACACCTTC CASSQSRSAAYGYTF
13 TRBJ2-7 TRBV7-2 many - TGTGCCAGCAGCCGACTAGGAAGTTACGAGCAGTACTTC CASSRLGSYEQYF
13 TRBJ2-7 TRBV29-1 - TRBD1 TGCAGCGTTGGGACAGGGGGCCCTTACGAGCAGTACTTC CSVGTGGPYEQYF
17 TRBJ2-7 TRBV7-8 few - TGTGCCAGCAGCTTAGTGGCTAGAGGGGGGCAGAGGCACGAGCAGTACTTC CASSLVARGGQRHEQYF
11 TRBJ2-7 TRBV29-1 - - TGCAGCGTCCCGGTGGGGAATGAGCAGTACTTC CSVPVGNEQYF
18 TRBJ2-5 TRBV20-1 - - TGCAGTGGCTCCAAGACCTCAGGAGGGGGCGCTAATTTTGGGACCCAGTACTTC CSGSKTSGGGANFGTQYF
15 TRBJ1-2 TRBV4-2 few - TGTGCCAGCAGCCAAGGGTTGCGGGCAGGAACTGGCTACACCTTC CASSQGLRAGTGYTF
13 TRBJ2-7 TRBV20-1 few - TGCAGTGCTAGAATGTGGAACTACAATGAGCAGTACTTC CSARMWNYNEQYF
15 TRBJ1-3 TRBV25-1 - - TGTGCCAGCAGTGCCCCGGGCGGAGGGAGAAACACCATATATTTT CASSAPGGGRNTIYF
15 TRBJ2-1 TRBV7-6 - - TGTGCCGGCAGCTTAGCGCCGGACTCCTACAATGAGCAGTTCTTC CAGSLAPDSYNEQFF
18 TRBJ2-3 TRBV7-2 - - TGTGCCAGCGGAGGTGGGCGACGTTTAGCGGAGAGCACAGATACGCAGTATTTT CASGGGRRLAESTDTQYF
14 TRBJ1-1 TRBV5-1 - - TGCGCCAGCAGCTTGTTGATGATGAACACTGAAGCTTTCTTT CASSLLMMNTEAFF
15 TRBJ2-5 TRBV9 - - TGTGCCAGCAGCGTAATCGACAGTCACTACAATGAGCAGTACTTC CASSVIDSHYNEQYF
15 TRBJ2-1 TRBV7-2 - - TGTGCCAGCAGCTTATACAGTAGCTCCTACAATGAGCAGTTCTTC CASSLYSSSYNEQFF
18 TRBJ2-7 TRBV4-3 - - TGCGCCAGCAGCCAAGATCCCGGAAGCCAGAGCTCCTACAATGAGCAGTACTTC CASSQDPGSQSSYNEQYF
14 TRBJ1-5 TRBV20-1 - - TGCAGTGCTAGTTGGCAGGGTGGAAATCAGCCCCAGCATTTT CSASWQGGNQPQHF
15 TRBJ1-2 TRBV10-3 - - TGTGCCACTACTTTAGCGGCAGACGGGCCCTATGGCTACACCTTC CATTLAADGPYGYTF
15 TRBJ2-7 TRBV10-3 few TRBD1 TGTACCATCAGTGAAGGGCGGCAGGGGGCTAGCGAGCAGTACTTC CTISEGRQGASEQYF
16 TRBJ2-1 TRBV5-1 - - TGCGCCAGCAGCTTATCGGGTTCCAACTCCTACAATGAGCAGTTCTTC CASSLSGSNSYNEQFF
14 TRBJ2-4 TRBV12-3/TRBV12-4 - TRBD2 TGTGCCAGCAGTTTGGGCGGGGGCAAAAACATTCAGTACTTC CASSLGGGKNIQYF
14 TRBJ2-1 TRBV12-3/TRBV12-4 few - TGTGCCAGCAGTTCCGGGATCCAATTCCATGAGCAGTTCTTC CASSSGIQFHEQFF
13 TRBJ2-1 TRBV15 few - TGTGCCACCAGCAGGCAGTTTCGCAATGAGCAGTTCTTC CATSRQFRNEQFF
12 TRBJ2-7 TRBV5-1 - - TGCGCCAGCGGATACAGCCCGGAGGAGCAGTACTTC CASGYSPEEQYF
14 TRBJ2-1 TRBV10-3 - TRBD2 TGTGCCATCGTTGGGCATAGCGGGATAGGCGAGCAGTTCTTC CAIVGHSGIGEQFF
14 TRBJ2-1 TRBV5-6 few TRBD2 TGTGCCAGCAGCTCCCCGGGACTATCCAATGAGCAGTTCTTC CASSSPGLSNEQFF
15 TRBJ2-5 TRBV3-1 - - TGTGCCAGCAGCCAAGATGCGGCCAGTCACGAGACCCAGTACTTC CASSQDAASHETQYF
15 TRBJ2-1 TRBV7-2 - TRBD2 TGTGCCAGCAGCTACCTAGCGGGAGCGGGGAATGAGCAGTTCTTC CASSYLAGAGNEQFF
12 TRBJ2-5 TRBV12-3/TRBV12-4 many - TGTGCCAGCAGTTTGGCAGAAGAGACCCAGTACTTC CASSLAEETQYF
13 TRBJ1-1 TRBV6-6 many - TGTGCCAGCAGTCCTCGACAATACACTGAAGCTTTCTTT CASSPRQYTEAFF
12 TRBJ2-7 TRBV12-3/TRBV12-4 - - TGTGCCTGCTCGACCGGCTACTACGAGCAGTACTTC CACSTGYYEQYF
15 TRBJ2-1 TRBV20-1 few TRBD2 TGCAGTGCCCCCCGGACTAGCGGGACCTACAATGAGCAGTTCTTC CSAPRTSGTYNEQFF
13 TRBJ2-7 TRBV28 - - TGTGCCAGCAGTCCCCCCCGAGCGGACGAGCAGTACTTC CASSPPRADEQYF
14 TRBJ2-7 TRBV3-1 few - TGTGCCAGCAGTCAAGGGACGGACTCCTACGAGCAGTACTTC CASSQGTDSYEQYF